This TCR beta chain was retrieved from a study of cytomegalovirus exposure and HLA in healthy donors. PCR primers comprised 60 Vbeta and 13 Jbeta primers. The repertoire was sequenced with immunoSEQ multiplex PCR; TCRdb's copy has only in-frame clones and lacks some. The sample has approximately 100,000 clones; 70% are singletons. Specimen: PBMCs. The clonotype was recovered from a man between 40 and 49 years old in good health and CMV-seropositive.

The DNA of the CDR3 is TGTGCCAGCAGCGCCTCCGGGACAGGGCTCACAGATACGCAGTATTTT. Protein sequence: CASSASGTGLTDTQYF. The chain employs TRBV11-2 and TRBJ2-3; 9 nucleotides agree with TRBD1. This CDR3 is 16 amino acids long. The V and J ends lost 5 bases and 2 bases, in that order; junction bases with no gene match: 8. Germline V gene sequence: CDR1 SGHAT, CDR2 FQNNGV. The entire variable domain, with the rest obtained from reference TRBV11-2 and TRBJ2-3, is as follows: EAGVAQSPRYKIIEKRQSVAFWCNPISGHATLYWYQQILGQGPKLLIQFQNNGVVDDSQLPKDRFSAERLKGVDSTLKIQPAKLEDSAVYLCASSASGTGLTDTQYFGPGTRLTVL.